The next 21 T cell receptor beta chains were all read from a single sample in a study of T cells in Graves' hyperthyroidism and ophthalmopathy (dated by TCRdb to the late 2010s). Receptor libraries were prepared by multiplex PCR. The reads were generated on an Illumina HiSeq 2000. Amplification of TCR beta CDR3 regions was carried out from RNA transcripts. The first round of RT-PCR for the TCR CDR3 was performed with the HTBI primer set and the Qiagen OneStep RT-PCR kit. TCRdb cleaned the public reads at Q25 with fastp, built clones with MiXCR and kept in-frame beta chains. Each CDR3 protein appears once, grouped with its most common genes and DNA. The sample table records 500,000 to 600,000 distinct CDR3 sequences; 15% to 20% of these occur just once. The top ten clones comprise approximately 50% of the sample. Sequencing was carried out using blood. These receptors were collected from a middle-aged man with Graves' ophthalmopathy.

The gene calls are TRBV2 and TRBJ2-7; either TRBD1 or TRBD2 may fit D (5 bases each). Per germline, CDR1 SNHLY and CDR2 FYNNEI. V was clipped by 6 bases and J by 5 bases, with 20 bases between them. The CDR3 totals 15 residues. The DNA of the CDR3 is TGTGCCAGCAGGGGCAGAGGGGAGACTTTAGACGAGCAGTACTTC. Translated: CASRGRGETLDEQYF. The whole variable domain, remainder taken from reference TRBV2 and TRBJ2-7, is EPEVTQTPSHQVTQMGQEVILRCVPISNHLYFYWYRQILGQKVEFLVSFYNNEISEKSEIFDDQFSVERPDGSNFTLKIRSTKLEDSAMYFCASRGRGETLDEQYFGPGTRLTVT.

In its sample, this clonotype was seen many times. The J gene is TRBJ1-3, the V gene TRBV10-3; no clear D gene. Trimming stripped 3 bases from V and 0 bases from J, with 3 bases between. The CDR3 length is 13 residues. Germline V lookup: CDR1 ENHRY, CDR2 SYGVKD. The CDR3 DNA reads TGTGCCATCAGTGACAGCTCTGGAAACACCATATATTTT. This translates into CAISDSSGNTIYF.

This clonotype was seen ten or more times. This rearrangement joins TRBV12-3 or TRBV12-4 to TRBJ2-5; D is tentatively TRBD1 or TRBD2 (5 bases each). Trimming took off 4 bases at V and 4 bases at J, with 13 bases between the two ends. The CDR3 contains 14 residues. CDR3 nucleotide sequence: TGTGCCAGCAGTTCGGGGCAGGTTCGAGAGACCCAGTACTTC. Amino acids: CASSSGQVRETQYF.

This chain uses TRBV29-1 with TRBJ2-2; 10 bases are a match to TRBD2. The ends lost 2 bases at V and 3 bases at J; junction bases unmatched: 9. Germline V lookup: CDR1 SQVTM, CDR2 ANQGSEA. CDR3 length equals 17 residues. In nucleotides, the CDR3 is TGCAGCGTTGAAAAGGAGCTAGCGGGAGTCGACACCGGGGAGCTGTTTTTT. Its translation is CSVEKELAGVDTGELFF.

Comments on this clonotype: A much larger clone lies one base from this, so it may be a read error. For the CDR3, the DNA is TGTGCCTGCAGCTTAAGGCTCGGGGGACCCCGCGGGGAGCAGTTCTTC. Its protein is CACSLRLGGPRGEQFF. The V gene is TRBV11-2, the J gene TRBJ2-1, with TRBD2 as a possible D gene (6 bases). CDR1 is SGHAT and CDR2 is FQNNGV in the germline V gene. The CDR3 spans 16 residues.

This clonotype was recorded at least ten times. CDR3 residues: CASRAKGYNEQFF. CDR3 nucleotide sequence: TGTGCCAGCAGGGCAAAGGGCTACAATGAGCAGTTCTTC. The rearrangement links TRBV6-2 or TRBV6-3 to TRBJ2-1; no reliable D call. The CDR3 contains 13 residues. V was clipped by 6 bases and J by 3 bases, with 9 bases between them. Germline CDR1 and CDR2: MNHEY and SVGEGT.

This clonotype has just a few counts. This chain links TRBV12-3 or TRBV12-4 with TRBJ2-6; D remains unclear. The CDR3 contains 14 residues. The V end was cut by 4 bases, the J end by 0 bases, with 4 bases between. The CDR3 protein is CASSSTSGANVLTF. The CDR3 region has the DNA TGTGCCAGCAGTTCGACCTCTGGGGCCAACGTCCTGACTTTC.

The genes are TRBV28 and TRBJ2-1; the match to TRBD1 covers 7 bases. The CDR3 sequence is 13 residues long. V shed 7 bases and J 3 bases; nucleotides not matched to a gene: 3. Germline CDR1 reads MDHEN; CDR2 reads SYDVKM. This chain's CDR3 is CASTAGGYNEQFF. CDR3 sequence (DNA): TGTGCCAGCACTGCAGGGGGCTACAATGAGCAGTTCTTC.

There are many counts of this clonotype. The gene calls are TRBV7-2 and TRBJ2-5, with TRBD2 matching 9 bases. With 1 base clipped from V and 2 bases from J, the junction kept 5 bases outside the gene matches. CDR3 length: 16 amino acids. Germline lookup yields CDR1 SGHTA and CDR2 FQGNSA. CDR3 residues: CASSLVAGDPQETQYF. The CDR3 DNA sequence: TGTGCCAGCAGCTTAGTAGCGGGGGATCCACAAGAGACCCAGTACTTC.

In its sample, this clonotype was seen many times. The chain recombines TRBV20-1 with TRBJ2-7; 8 positions agree with TRBD1. Germline values: CDR1 DFQATT, CDR2 SNEGSKA (reference sequence). V lost 4 bases, J lost 2 bases, and 10 bases stayed unmatched. The CDR3 is 15 residues long. CDR3 in DNA: TGCAGTGCTACAACCGCGGGGACAGGCGCCTACGAGCAGTACTTC. As protein: CSATTAGTGAYEQYF.

The rearrangement uses TRBV10-3 and TRBJ2-1; TRBD2 matches 15 bases. There are 17 residues in the CDR3. Germline CDR1 ENHRY, CDR2 SYGVKD. V dropped 7 bases and J dropped 0; count of bases not matched to a gene: 4. The CDR3 sequence: CAIMGTSGGSSYNEQFF. CDR3 nucleotide sequence: TGTGCCATCATGGGGACTAGCGGGGGGAGCTCCTACAATGAGCAGTTCTTC.

This clonotype turned up a few times. The rearrangement joins TRBV27 to TRBJ2-5; either TRBD1 or TRBD2 may fit D (6 bases each). V dropped 6 bases and J dropped 5 bases, with 19 bases sitting between them. This CDR3 has 15 residues. Germline CDR1 is MNHEY and CDR2 is SMNVEV (reference sequence). This CDR3 reads CASRAGWGAGETQYF. Here the CDR3 DNA reads TGTGCCAGCAGGGCCGGATGGGGGGCGGGTGAGACCCAGTACTTC.

This clonotype has a count of ten or more. The chain carries TRBV28 and TRBJ2-3; 15 nucleotides line up with TRBD2. The CDR3 is 15 amino acids. Germline CDR1 and CDR2: MDHEN and SYDVKM. Trimming removed 7 bases from V and 6 bases from J; junction bases left unmatched: 5. The chain's CDR3 is CASIAGLAGGDTQYF. DNA for the CDR3: TGTGCCAGCATTGCGGGACTAGCGGGAGGTGATACGCAGTATTTT.

The chain is built from TRBV19 and TRBJ1-5, with 12 bases that match TRBD1. V was clipped by 7 bases and J by 5 bases; unmatched bases: 3. The length of the CDR3 is 14 residues. Per germline, CDR1 LNHDA and CDR2 SQIVND (reference sequence). This CDR3 reads CASKGTGGDQPQHF. The CDR3 nucleotides read TGTGCCAGTAAAGGGACAGGGGGCGATCAGCCCCAGCATTTT.

The CDR3 is CSARDDMVLNGVAKNIQYF. The CDR3 DNA sequence: TGCAGTGCTAGAGATGATATGGTTCTTAACGGGGTTGCCAAAAACATTCAGTACTTC. The chain links TRBV20-1 to TRBJ2-4, with a weak D call TRBD2 (5 bases). The germline CDR1 and CDR2 sequences are DFQATT and SNEGSKA (reference sequence). With 0 bases removed from V and 1 base from J, the gap between germline ends came to 22 bases. This CDR3 has 19 residues.

The rearrangement uses TRBV28 and TRBJ2-3, with 10 nucleotides matching TRBD2. The CDR3 runs 12 residues. After removal of 6 bases from V and 12 bases from J, the junction contained 6 bases not matched to a gene. Looked up from germline, CDR1 is MDHEN and CDR2 is SYDVKM. CDR3 loop: CASRLLAGAQYF. CDR3 DNA: TGTGCCAGCAGGCTTCTAGCGGGAGCTCAGTATTTT. Variable domain in full (rest from reference TRBV28 and TRBJ2-3): DVKVTQSSRYLVKRTGEKVFLECVQDMDHENMFWYRQDPGLGLRLIYFSYDVKMKEKGDIPEGYSVSREKKERFSLILESASTNQTSMYLCASRLLAGAQYFGPGTRLTVL.

This clonotype was counted between two and nine times. This chain uses TRBV20-1 with TRBJ2-7, with a weak D call TRBD1 (6 bases). V lost 7 bases and J lost 7, with 20 bases in between. CDR3 length equals 13 residues. The V gene's germline CDR1 is DFQATT and CDR2 SNEGSKA (reference sequence). For the CDR3, the DNA is TGCAGTGTCAGGGGCTCCTTCTCAGTGGAGCAGTACTTC. Its protein product is CSVRGSFSVEQYF.

The chain joins TRBV15 to TRBJ2-7; D gene unclear. CDR1 and CDR2 from the germline V gene are LNHNV and YYDKDF (reference sequence). CDR3 length: 14 residues. Trimming cost V 1 base and J 2 bases, with 9 bases left between them. Written as DNA, the CDR3 is TGTGCCACCAGCAGAGGTGTCGCTCCCTACGAGCAGTACTTC. It specifies CATSRGVAPYEQYF.

This chain connects TRBV7-9 to TRBJ2-1; 9 bases fit TRBD1. The junction had 7 bases not matched to a gene; V was cut back by 5 bases and J by 2 bases. The CDR3 length is 16 residues. Germline loops: CDR1 SEHNR, CDR2 FQNEAQ (reference sequence). The CDR3 DNA is TGTGCCAGCAGCCTACAGGGACAGGGTCCCTACAATGAGCAGTTCTTC. This encodes CASSLQGQGPYNEQFF. Full variable domain (missing parts from reference TRBV7-9 and TRBJ2-1): DTGVSQNPRHKITKRGQNVTFRCDPISEHNRLYWYRQTLGQGPEFLTYFQNEAQLEKSRLLSDRFSAERPKGSFSTLEIQRTEQGDSAMYLCASSLQGQGPYNEQFFGPGTRLTVL.

This clonotype was detected ten times or more. The gene calls are TRBV18 and TRBJ1-4; D uncertain. There are 13 residues in the CDR3. CDR1 is KGHSH, CDR2 LQKENI, per germline. Trimming left V 3 bases short and J 8 bases short, with 10 bases between. CDR3 residues: CASSPSQTEKLFF. For the CDR3, the DNA is TGTGCCAGCTCACCGTCGCAGACCGAAAAACTGTTTTTT.

This clonotype was detected ten times or more. J is TRBJ2-3 and V is TRBV6-1, with 9 bases identical to TRBD2. The CDR3 loop spans 13 amino acids. From germline, CDR1 is MNHNS and CDR2 SASEGT. V gave up 7 bases and J gave up 5 bases; unmatched junction bases: 4. The CDR3 nucleotides read TGTGCCAGCAAGGGTAGCGGGAGAGATACGCAGTATTTT. This translates into CASKGSGRDTQYF.